A single sample gave rise to the 11 T cell receptor beta chains below, sequenced in a study of T cell repertoires in cytomegalovirus infection. TCRdb used MiXCR to reprocess the reads, holding one entry per CDR3 protein. Seen here are around 74,000 distinct CDR3 sequences, 3% to 4.5% observed once, and the top ten hold less than 5%. Sequenced material: PBMCs. The receptors shown here come from a human donor in good health (CMV status not recorded). Some clones in this sample may be carry-over from other donors' samples.

This clonotype was detected ten times or more. The CDR3 DNA reads as TGTGCCAGTAGTCAAGGCAGGGTTGATCAGCCCCAGCATTTT. It translates to CASSQGRVDQPQHF. The V and J genes are TRBV19 and TRBJ1-5; D may be TRBD1 (5 bases). V shed 5 bases and J shed 5 bases, with 13 bases lying between them. CDR1 LNHDA and CDR2 SQIVND come from the germline V gene (reference sequence). The CDR3 is 14 amino acids.

This clonotype appeared many times. The CDR3 sequence is CASSLQQGQGKWGEQFF. The DNA of the CDR3 is TGTGCCAGCAGTTTACAACAGGGTCAAGGGAAATGGGGTGAGCAGTTCTTC. The chain employs TRBV28 and TRBJ2-1; D is possibly TRBD1 (6 bases). The V gene lost 2 bases and the J gene lost 9 bases, with 23 bases spanning the gap. The CDR3 length is 17 residues. CDR1 is MDHEN, CDR2 SYDVKM, per germline.

This clonotype was counted at least ten times. V gene TRBV6-2 or TRBV6-3 combines with J gene TRBJ1-1, with a weak D call TRBD1 (5 bases). With 7 bases removed from V and 5 bases from J, the gap between germline ends came to 11 bases. Germline CDR1 MNHEY, CDR2 SVGEGT. The length of the CDR3 is 12 residues. The CDR3 loop reads CASIREGTEAFF. DNA of the CDR3: TGTGCCAGCATAAGGGAGGGGACTGAAGCTTTCTTT.

This clonotype showed up many times. The V gene is TRBV7-2, the J gene TRBJ1-1; 8 bases are a match to TRBD1. Germline loops: CDR1 SGHTA, CDR2 FQGNSA. The CDR3 contains 15 residues. V lost 5 bases to trimming and J lost 3 bases; unmatched junction nucleotides: 8. Here the CDR3 DNA reads TGTGCCAGCAGCACCCGACAGGGGAGAGACACTGAAGCTTTCTTT. Translating gives CASSTRQGRDTEAFF. Combining the CDR3 with reference TRBV7-2 and TRBJ1-1 gives the whole variable domain GAGVSQSPSNKVTEKGKDVELRCDPISGHTALYWYRQSLGQGLEFLIYFQGNSAPDKSGLPSDRFSAERTGGSVSTLTIQRTQQEDSAVYLCASSTRQGRDTEAFFGQGTRLTVV.

This clonotype was seen many times. The rearrangement links TRBV7-9 to TRBJ2-1, with 11 bases fitting TRBD2. The CDR3 is 18 amino acids. In germline, CDR1 is SEHNR, CDR2 FQNEAQ (reference sequence). Losses at the gene ends were 5 bases for V and 0 bases for J; bases not matched to a gene: 9. The CDR3 bases are TGTGCCAGCAGCGCGTTGGGACTAGCGGATATCTCCTACAATGAGCAGTTCTTC. This encodes CASSALGLADISYNEQFF.

This clonotype was counted ten times or more. The chain recombines TRBV5-4 with TRBJ1-1; the D is unclear. Germline-derived CDR1 and CDR2 are SGHNT and YYREEE (reference sequence). Trimming pared 5 bases from V and 1 base from J, leaving 12 bases between. CDR3 length equals 14 residues. CDR3 sequence (DNA): TGTGCCAGCAGGCCGCGCAGGTCGAACACTGAAGCTTTCTTT. It specifies CASRPRRSNTEAFF.

The gene calls are TRBV11-2 and TRBJ2-7; D gene uncertain. Trimming removed 6 bases at V and 2 bases at J, with 17 bases between. The CDR3 contains 15 residues. Germline V lookup: CDR1 SGHAT, CDR2 FQNNGV. The CDR3 DNA reads TGTGCCAGCAGGCCCCCCCGCGGAAATCCCTACGAGCAGTACTTC. Encoded protein: CASRPPRGNPYEQYF.

This clonotype was recorded many times. This chain connects TRBV6-1 to TRBJ1-1, with D maybe TRBD1 (6 bases). Germline V gene lookup returns CDR1 MNHNS and CDR2 SASEGT. Trimming shortened V by 10 bases and J by 4 bases, and 25 bases separated the two germline ends. The CDR3 is 16 amino acids. CDR3: CATYPGARGPGTEAFF. In DNA form, the CDR3 reads TGTGCCACATATCCCGGGGCCCGGGGGCCCGGCACTGAAGCTTTCTTT.

This clonotype was recorded many times. The chain uses TRBV7-2 and TRBJ1-1; D remains unclear. Germline V gives CDR1 SGHTA, CDR2 FQGNSA. There are 13 residues in the CDR3. V shed 5 bases and J shed 1 base, with 8 bases lying between them. The CDR3 sequence is CASSLQPNTEAFF. The CDR3 coding sequence is TGTGCCAGCAGCCTTCAGCCGAACACTGAAGCTTTCTTT. Full variable domain (outside the CDR3, taken from reference TRBV7-2 and TRBJ1-1): GAGVSQSPSNKVTEKGKDVELRCDPISGHTALYWYRQSLGQGLEFLIYFQGNSAPDKSGLPSDRFSAERTGGSVSTLTIQRTQQEDSAVYLCASSLQPNTEAFFGQGTRLTVV.

This clonotype occurred many times. The chain carries TRBV28 and TRBJ1-5, with no clear D. CDR3 size: 12 residues. V shed 2 bases and J shed 9 bases, with 8 bases lying between them. CDR1 and CDR2 (germline): MDHEN, SYDVKM. This CDR3 reads CASSLTLPPQHF. CDR3 nucleotides: TGTGCCAGCAGTTTAACATTACCGCCCCAGCATTTT.

This clonotype has a count of ten or more. The rearrangement links TRBV15 to TRBJ2-1; 15 bases are a match to TRBD2. The CDR3 totals 15 residues. Germline V lookup: CDR1 LNHNV, CDR2 YYDKDF (reference sequence). Losses at the gene ends were 5 bases for V and 7 bases for J; bases not matched to a gene: 3. The CDR3 coding sequence is TGTGCCACCAGCGGACTAGCGGGGGGGCTTAATGAGCAGTTCTTC. This gives the protein CATSGLAGGLNEQFF.